This entry describes one T cell receptor (beta chain). The clone's antigen remains unknown. No much larger clonotype is one base removed from it; base qualities were not supplied. The cohort was made up of 500 to 850 healthy bone marrow donors. At the time of sampling, every cohort member was nominally healthy, though immune exposures that went unrecorded were likely present. The donor tested CMV seronegative and was one of the 352 seronegative cohort members. Each donor provided a peripheral blood sample, and peripheral blood mononuclear cells were used for TCR beta sequencing. Genomic DNA was extracted from the blood cell samples with the Qiagen DNeasy Blood Extraction Kit. The source of the sample is a study of cytomegalovirus exposure and HLA in healthy donors listed by TCRdb under 2017. With respect to the entire study: According to an earlier analysis of 550 to 750 of the donors, 150 million to 200 million T cells yielded over 100 million unique TCR beta sequences and 250 to 350 Gb of sequence data. Rather than drawing on any new phenotypic data, the later analysis identified candidate immune exposures from TCR beta sequences and the way those sequences occurred across donors. Both class I and class II loci were covered by HLA typing, at four-digit resolution. Donor age, sex, ethnicity and CMV serostatus were compiled together with the repertoire data. The T cell repertoires of some 670 subjects were profiled by immunosequencing and related to cytomegalovirus serostatus. Across approximately 420 genotyped donors of the cohort, an average of about 200,000 unique TCR beta nucleotide sequences per donor were sequenced, and approximately 17% of those sequences were non-productive. An early release covering roughly 580 HLA-typed donors comprised approximately 290 gigabases of sequencing data and roughly 86 million unique TCR sequences. Besides the first cohort of around 670 subjects, a separate validation cohort made up of 120 different subjects was used. An earlier analysis of fewer than 750 of the donors used high-throughput TCR beta sequencing to judge whether each TCR beta V gene segment behaved as functional or pseudogenic. The study aimed to test whether signatures of past pathogen exposure could be identified by cataloging public T cell receptors. The study combined high-throughput TCR immunosequencing, statistical association of individual TCRs with disease status, and machine learning to predict cytomegalovirus infection status. To study patterns of TCR occurrence, a later analysis re-analyzed previously published TCR beta repertoires from 666 donors and added high-resolution HLA genotyping. Genome-wide SNP genotypes for about three fifths of the roughly 670 donors were used in a later genetic analysis, which treated that subset as a discovery cohort. Roughly five DR-DQ haplotypes were handled as single units for association and clustering because linkage in the cohort was strong. Of the roughly 390 genotyped donors, approximately 81% were placed in the genetic ancestry cluster associated with self-reported Caucasian donors. The number of donors typed differed by locus, with roughly 620-640 for A, B, C, DRB1 and DQB1, over 500 for DQA1, nearly 610 for DPA1, and about 450 for DPB1. All discovery cohort repertoires had been generated on a single sequencing platform. Overall study results and their limits: A later analysis found that HLA-associated TCR beta chains were more clonally expanded and had lower generation probabilities than equally common non-associated chains. At a false discovery rate of 0.05, a later analysis linked 15,000 to 20,000 TCR beta sequences to specific HLA alleles. In a later genetic analysis, fewer N-insertions in productive TCRs were reported among donors in an Asian-associated ancestry cluster than the roughly 700-donor mean. While some public TCRs were present in many individuals, most TCR sequences turned up only very rarely across donors. Broadly in line with IMGT annotations, most TCR beta V segments showed up in productive rearrangements about 87% or about 30% of the time in an earlier analysis of around 550 of the donors. Because HLA typing was missing for some donors at each locus, association tests included only the typed subset. Because counts were too low, roughly 16 rarely observed V segments, including chromosome 9 orphons, were excluded from the earlier analysis of around 590 of the donors. In a later analysis, TCR association rates were found to vary across HLA loci, with the most associated TCRs seen for DRB1 alleles and the fewest for HLA-C alleles. The study listed 170 or so TCR beta chains as associated with cytomegalovirus. Immune exposure information for the cohort was limited to CMV serostatus. Several of the top co-occurrence clusters appeared to be linked to parvovirus B19, influenza, CMV and Epstein-Barr virus, according to a later analysis. In vitro tests confirmed that three of the cytomegalovirus-associated TCR beta chains recognize cytomegalovirus antigens. A group of highly shared sequence variants was considered likely to be a technical artifact of the sequencing pipeline. Assigning TCR associations to individual alleles was difficult when HLA alleles, especially DR and DQ, strongly co-occurred. The authors suggested that the approach could potentially be generalized to other disease states and immunological phenotypes. A further reported finding was that TCR beta sequences accurately predicted the HLA-A and HLA-B alleles for most subjects in the first cohort. This cohort had only TCR beta chains sequenced, and the lack of alpha or paired-chain data limited which features could be detected. A later analysis found that most CMV-associated TCR beta chains appeared HLA-restricted, with HLA associations seemingly driven largely by CMV exposure. Some IMGT-functional V segments, including TRBV6-2 and TRBV6-3, could not be distinguished by the 87-base-pair reads and were therefore excluded. Roughly uniform sequencing depth across donors was assumed in presence/absence analyses, although this assumption may not hold. Correlated functional status among segregating V segments might be attributable to linkage disequilibrium, but an unknown experimental factor could not be ruled out. A later genetic analysis associated a missense DCLRE1C variant with V-gene and J-gene trimming of TCR beta chains, and an independent cohort replicated the association. In both the original and validation cohorts, the classifier was reported to diagnose cytomegalovirus status with high specificity and sensitivity.

Libraries were prepared through the immunoSEQ multiplex PCR assay. A mixture of 60 forward primers for TCR Vbeta segments and 13 reverse primers for TCR Jbeta segments was used in the multiplex PCR. The CDR3 region of rearranged TCR beta genes was amplified from genomic DNA by a multiplex PCR assay. Amplified TCR beta libraries were sequenced as 87-base-pair reads on the Illumina HiSeq System. As for the authors' bioinformatics: A later analysis tallied 70 million to 100 million unique TCR beta chains across the roughly 610 repertoires, and some 12 million of those chains were shared by two or more donors. To remove PCR and sequencing errors, raw reads were error-corrected and collapsed into unique sequences using a nearest-neighbor algorithm that merged closely related sequences. V, D and J gene segments were assigned by aligning CDR3 sequences to IMGT reference sequences. For a sequence to be retained, a match of at least six nucleotides was required to both a V gene segment and a J gene segment. A rearrangement was called productive if the CDR3 had no stop codons and remained in frame with V and J, and every other rearrangement was called non-productive. CDR3 was defined according to IMGT convention as the region running from the second conserved V-encoded cysteine to the conserved J-encoded phenylalanine. Sequences without an unambiguous match to a single V gene segment were excluded from the earlier analysis of several hundred of the donors. In an earlier analysis of approximately 610 of the donors, V segments were called functional above 56.7% productive rearrangements and were called segregating when the between-donor standard deviation exceeded 5%. A statistical classification framework was built to diagnose cytomegalovirus status from the catalog of TCR beta chain sequences. A later analysis assigned V and J genes by comparing TCR nucleotide sequences with IMGT/GENE-DB human TR gene sequences. In a later analysis, CDR3 sequences and most-parsimonious VDJ recombination scenarios were assigned using the TCRdist pipeline. A later analysis defined each TCR beta chain by its CDR3 amino acid sequence plus V-gene family, and excluded reads lacking a unique V-gene family. A later analysis removed over 500 highly shared, low-generation-probability nucleotide sequences to deal with suspected cross-contamination and a sequencing artifact. A later analysis calculated a clonal expansion index for each public chain from normalized within-repertoire ranks of inferred template counts. Generation probabilities in a later analysis came from a VDJ recombination model fitted to out-of-frame rearrangements, and those results were checked against IGoR. In a later analysis, TCR-TCR, TCR-HLA and TCR-CMV co-occurrence was scored with hypergeometric tests, and a repertoire-size bias correction was applied to TCR pairs. To estimate false discovery rates, a later analysis permuted the HLA or CMV assignments 20 times. In a later analysis, co-occurring TCRs were grouped using DBSCAN, and TCRdist sequence similarity was added for clustering within HLA-allele-positive subsets. Repertoires with fewer than 30,000 or more than 120,000 public chains, plus five repertoires with anomalous nucleotide sharing, were excluded from co-occurrence clustering. Held by TCRdb, this immuneACCESS table contains in-frame sequences only and omits some clones. Under half of the omission traces to an unresolved V gene where checked; the cause of the rest is unknown. V and J calls and clone size are those listed in that table; D and trimming were worked out from the DNA. The sample table shows some 170,000 clones, and around 88% are seen once. The ten largest clones add up to about 0.93% of the sample.

CDR1 and CDR2 were assigned from the germline V gene as KGHSH and LQKENI. V lost 4 bases and J lost 5 bases, and the count of bases not matched to a germline gene is 0. Its CDR3 holds 13 amino acids, cysteine through phenylalanine. Kept here is only the CDR3 DNA, which spans 39 bases and is read in frame from base 1. Sequenced sample: PBMCs. This TCR was recovered from a woman under 40 in good health and CMV-seronegative. The V and J segments used are TRBV18 and TRBJ1-5; TRBD1 agrees with 9 junctional bases. The CDR3 in this case is CASSRDRDQPQHF. The sequence in DNA is TGTGCCAGCTCACGGGACAGGGATCAGCCCCAGCATTTT.